This T cell receptor beta chain was identified in a study of T cells in Graves' hyperthyroidism and ophthalmopathy. Overall study context: At initial diagnosis, before any treatment had begun, peripheral blood was obtained. Notes on the study in general: Ophthalmopathy got predicted by the model a median approximately 6.3 months before its onset.

Uncontrolled infection, other autoimmune disease, pregnancy and lactation each barred patients from inclusion. Diagnoses were made from clinical symptoms, serum measures (thyroxine and TRAb), thyroid ultrasound and orbital computed tomography. TCR beta CDR3 sequences were amplified from RNA transcripts. The HTBI set primed first-round TCR CDR3 RT-PCR. In TCRdb, the multiplex PCR reads were re-called with MiXCR into one record per CDR3 protein. The table includes 330,000 or so distinct CDR3 sequences, 15% to 20% detected once. Ten or more counts support this clonotype. Its antigen is not identified. The CDR3 does not end in the conserved phenylalanine or tryptophan, so this is likely a read error. This CDR3 has 14 residues. Germline V gene lookup returns CDR1 DFQATT and CDR2 SNEGSKA (reference sequence). V shed 3 bases and J shed 4 bases, with 15 bases lying between them.

The V and J genes are TRBV20-1 and TRBJ2-5; D is tentatively TRBD1 or TRBD2 (5 bases each). The sequence came from a woman aged 35 to 49 with Graves' ophthalmopathy. The sample comprised blood. The CDR3 DNA reads as TGCAGTGCTAGTCGGGACCTCGAGAGAGAGACCCAGTACCTC. It yields the protein CSASRDLERETQYL.